This T cell receptor beta chain was found in a study of T cells in Graves' hyperthyroidism and ophthalmopathy. Amplification targeted TCR beta CDR3 regions from RNA transcripts. Initially, a first-round RT-PCR of the TCR CDR3 employed the HTBI primer set. TCRdb used MiXCR to reprocess the multiplex PCR reads, holding one entry per CDR3 protein. This sample yields 700,000 to 950,000 distinct CDR3 sequences, of which about a third are seen a single time; more than 25% belongs to the top ten. The CDR3 is made up of 15 amino acids. From germline, CDR1 is DFQATT and CDR2 SNEGSKA (reference sequence). V lost 1 base and J 0 bases, leaving 10 bases between the germline ends.

The TCR was taken from a woman between 40 and 50 years old with Graves' hyperthyroidism. The chain recombines TRBV20-1 with TRBJ1-3, with D possibly matching TRBD1 (5 bases). The source material was blood. CDR3 loop: CSARGGSFSGNTIYF. The CDR3 region has the DNA TGCAGTGCTAGAGGGGGCAGCTTCTCTGGAAACACCATATATTTT.